The 23 T cell receptor beta chains listed next were all sequenced from one sample in a study of blood T cells in healthy people across ages. Using a J-beta primer mix together with a sample-barcoded 5' primer, a second PCR was run for roughly 6 to 11 cycles. One entry per CDR3 protein results from TCRdb running MiXCR on the 5' RACE reads. The data show about 650,000 distinct CDR3 sequences, 40% to 65% seen once. The sample taken for sequencing was blood. All receptors derive from a woman older than 75 in good health.

In this sample, this clonotype turned up many times. This sequence joins TRBV7-9 and TRBJ2-7; D may be TRBD1 or TRBD2 (5 bases each). Germline values: CDR1 SEHNR, CDR2 FQNEAQ (reference sequence). The length of the CDR3 is 17 residues. With 1 base removed from V and 1 base from J, the gap between germline ends came to 17 bases. CDR3 DNA: TGTGCCAGCAGCTTAGTCTTATGGGACCGGGTGTCCTACGAGCAGTACTTC. Protein product: CASSLVLWDRVSYEQYF.

The CDR3 sequence is CASSPGDTGNIQYF. The CDR3 DNA reads TGTGCCAGCAGCCCTGGGGACACTGGAAACATTCAGTACTTC. The chain couples TRBV7-2 to TRBJ2-4, with D possibly TRBD1 on 6 matching bases. The CDR3 loop spans 14 amino acids. CDR1 is SGHTA, CDR2 FQGNSA, per germline. V gave up 5 bases and J gave up 6 bases, with 14 bases separating them.

This chain joins TRBV6-6 and TRBJ1-3; no clear D. V was cut by 6 bases and J by 2 bases, with 14 bases left in between. The CDR3 runs to 15 residues. Per the germline V gene, CDR1 is MNHNY and CDR2 is SVGAGI (reference sequence). CDR3 DNA sequence: TGTGCCAGCAGCCTAGACACGTCCCCTGGAAACACCATATATTTT. It yields the protein CASSLDTSPGNTIYF.

This clonotype has ten or more counts. The chain carries TRBV5-1 and TRBJ2-1, with 11 nucleotides matching TRBD2. Germline V gene sequence: CDR1 SGHRS, CDR2 YFSETQ. V gave up 2 bases and J gave up 13 bases; unmatched junction bases: 2. CDR3 length equals 12 residues. CDR3 in DNA: TGCGCCAGCAGCTTCGGGACTAGCGGACAGTTCTTC. Its translation: CASSFGTSGQFF.

This chain links TRBV5-1 with TRBJ2-4, with a possible D match to TRBD1 (5 bases). V lost 0 bases and J lost 0, with 10 bases in between. Germline loops: CDR1 SGHRS, CDR2 YFSETQ. There are 16 residues in the CDR3. The CDR3 nucleotides read TGCGCCAGCAGCTTGGATGTCAGGGCAGCCAAAAACATTCAGTACTTC. Translating it yields CASSLDVRAAKNIQYF.

The chain is built from TRBV20-1 and TRBJ2-5; D may be TRBD2 (6 bases). Trimming removed 0 bases at V and 3 bases at J, with 8 bases between. The CDR3 is made up of 13 amino acids. Germline CDR1 and CDR2: DFQATT and SNEGSKA (reference sequence). The CDR3 nucleotides are TGCAGTGCTAGAGATAGCGGTAAAGAGACCCAGTACTTC. Amino acid sequence: CSARDSGKETQYF.

This clonotype was detected ten times or more. This rearrangement joins TRBV12-3 or TRBV12-4 to TRBJ2-3, with D uncertain. Trimming shortened V by 6 bases and J by 4 bases, and 8 bases separated the two germline ends. The CDR3 is made up of 12 amino acids. DNA for the CDR3: TGTGCCAGCAGCACCCGTCCAGATACGCAGTATTTT. Translated: CASSTRPDTQYF.

The chain joins TRBV7-9 to TRBJ2-1; D may be TRBD1 or TRBD2 (6 bases each). The CDR3 is 16 residues long. Germline CDR1 and CDR2: SEHNR and FQNEAQ (reference sequence). The ends were cut back, 5 bases at V and 0 bases at J, with 14 bases in the middle. CDR3 DNA: TGTGCCAGCAGCCGCACCAGGGGAGGCTCCTACAATGAGCAGTTCTTC. This encodes CASSRTRGGSYNEQFF.

The chain couples TRBV10-3 to TRBJ2-3; D is undetermined. The CDR3 runs 13 residues. Germline V gene data show CDR1 as ENHRY and CDR2 as SYGVKD. Between the trimmed V and J ends, which lost 6 bases and 2 bases, there was a span of 9 bases. The CDR3 protein is CAISDANTDTQYF. The CDR3 DNA reads as TGTGCCATCAGCGACGCAAACACAGATACGCAGTATTTT.

Note on this clonotype: It may be a read error: a sequence one base away is much more abundant. The V and J genes are TRBV10-3 and TRBJ2-7, with D hard to call. The CDR3 is 11 amino acids. Germline loops: CDR1 ENHRY, CDR2 SYGVKD. The ends were cut back, 5 bases at V and 5 bases at J, with 7 bases in the middle. The CDR3 spells CAISKSNEQYF. The CDR3 bases are TGTGCCATCAGTAAGAGTAACGAGCAGTACTTC.

The V call is TRBV20-1, the J call TRBJ1-2, with D unclear. The CDR3 covers 12 residues. Germline CDR1 and CDR2: DFQATT and SNEGSKA (reference sequence). Between the trimmed V and J ends, which lost 0 bases and 6 bases, there was a span of 8 bases. CDR3 DNA sequence: TGCAGTGCTAGAGATGGCCTTAATGGCTACACCTTC. The encoded protein is CSARDGLNGYTF.

This clonotype was counted many times. The rearrangement links TRBV9 to TRBJ2-3; D gene ambiguous. Germline CDR1 and CDR2: SGDLS and YYNGEE. V was trimmed by 0 bases and J by 1 base, leaving 12 bases between them. The length of the CDR3 is 16 residues. CDR3 bases: TGTGCCAGCAGCGTAGGCCCAGTTGGCGGCACAGATACGCAGTATTTT. This encodes CASSVGPVGGTDTQYF. Supplemented by reference TRBV9 and TRBJ2-3, the full variable domain reads DSGVTQTPKHLITATGQRVTLRCSPRSGDLSVYWYQQSLDQGLQFLIQYYNGEERAKGNILERFSAQQFPDLHSELNLSSLELGDSALYFCASSVGPVGGTDTQYFGPGTRLTVL.

The chain is built from TRBV5-6 and TRBJ2-5, with 10 bases aligning to TRBD2. The DNA end is a closer match to TRBJ2-7, so the J assignment may be wrong. The CDR3 spans 15 residues. Germline CDR1 reads SGHDT; CDR2 reads YYEEEE. The CDR3 loop reads CASSGLAGAQYEQYF. CDR3 nucleotide sequence: TGTGCCAGCAGCGGCCTAGCGGGGGCCCAATACGAGCAGTACTTC.

This clonotype was counted at least ten times. The chain recombines TRBV9 with TRBJ2-1; tentative D call: TRBD1 (6 bases). Germline loops: CDR1 SGDLS, CDR2 YYNGEE. V was cut by 4 bases and J by 2 bases, with 13 bases left in between. The CDR3 is 15 amino acids. The CDR3 region is CASSKQGVPYNEQFF. The DNA of the CDR3 is TGTGCCAGCAGCAAACAGGGTGTCCCCTACAATGAGCAGTTCTTC.

V and J are TRBV4-3 and TRBJ2-2; the D gene is possibly TRBD1 (7 bases). Trimming took 1 base from V and 2 from J, leaving 17 bases between them. This CDR3 contains 18 residues. Looked up from germline, CDR1 is LGHNA and CDR2 is YSLEER. The CDR3 DNA reads TGCGCCAGCAGCCAAGGCCCCCCGACAGGGACTAACACCGGGGAGCTGTTTTTT. Residues: CASSQGPPTGTNTGELFF.

This clonotype was detected ten times or more. In nucleotides, the CDR3 is TGTGCCACCAGTGATCGCAATGAGCAGTTCTTC. Translation: CATSDRNEQFF. This chain uses TRBV24-1 with TRBJ2-1; D is uncertain. Trimming cost V 3 bases and J 6 bases, with 2 bases left between them. CDR3 length: 11 residues. The germline gives CDR1 KGHDR, CDR2 SFDVKD.

For this clonotype: Given a much more abundant clone one base away, this may be a read error. The rearrangement joins TRBV12-3 or TRBV12-4 to TRBJ2-1; 10 nucleotides align to TRBD2. The end of the DNA is better explained by TRBJ2-7, so the J call may be wrong. The CDR3 runs 16 residues. The CDR3 nucleotides are TGTGCCAGCACTATAGCGGGAGGTGTCGGCTACCATGAGCAGTACTTC. Its translation: CASTIAGGVGYHEQYF.

This clonotype was seen repeatedly, ten times or more. CDR3 residues: CASNRVLAKNIQYF. In DNA form, the CDR3 reads TGTGCCAGCAACAGGGTCCTCGCCAAAAACATTCAGTACTTC. The chain carries TRBV2 and TRBJ2-4; D might be TRBD1 (6 bases). Per germline, CDR1 SNHLY and CDR2 FYNNEI. Trimming stripped 7 bases from V and 1 base from J, with 11 bases between. This CDR3 comprises 14 residues.

This clonotype appeared a few times. The chain couples TRBV3-1 to TRBJ2-1; 8 positions match TRBD2. The CDR3 is made up of 16 amino acids. Germline loops: CDR1 LGHDT, CDR2 YNNKEL (reference sequence). V lost 4 bases and J lost 8; bases outside the gene matches: 13. This CDR3 reads CASSPLWAGGDHEQFF. In DNA form, the CDR3 reads TGTGCCAGCAGCCCACTTTGGGCGGGAGGAGACCATGAGCAGTTCTTC.

This chain connects TRBV7-9 to TRBJ2-2; 8 positions agree with TRBD1. V shed 8 bases, J shed 6 bases, and the junction held 23 bases outside the gene matches. The CDR3 is 19 amino acids. Germline values: CDR1 SEHNR, CDR2 FQNEAQ (reference sequence). The CDR3 here is CASYTLTPGGSVSSGELFF. Here the CDR3 DNA reads TGTGCCAGCTACACCCTAACACCAGGGGGCAGTGTATCGTCCGGGGAGCTGTTTTTT.

This clonotype occurred a few times. The chain employs TRBV7-2 and TRBJ1-5; tentatively, D is TRBD1 (5 bases). V was clipped by 2 bases and J by 0 bases, with 14 bases between them. CDR1 is SGHTA, CDR2 FQGNSA, per germline. This CDR3 comprises 17 residues. The CDR3 sequence is CASSLWGGTRSNQPQHF. The CDR3 DNA is TGTGCCAGCAGCTTATGGGGAGGGACCCGTAGCAATCAGCCCCAGCATTTT.

In this sample, this clonotype turned up once. Given a much more abundant clone one base away, this may be a read error. V usage is TRBV7-3 and J usage is TRBJ2-3; no clear D. This CDR3 region has 13 residues. Germline V gives CDR1 SGHTA, CDR2 FQGTGA. The CDR3 is CAGSVRSTDTQYF. The CDR3 DNA sequence: TGTGCCGGCAGCGTAAGAAGCACAGATACGCAGTATTTT.

This clonotype appeared a single time. The chain recombines TRBV10-3 with TRBJ1-2; TRBD1 agrees at 7 bases. Germline assignment: CDR1 ENHRY and CDR2 SYGVKD. This CDR3 is 14 amino acids long. V lost 2 bases and J lost 7; bases outside the gene matches: 7. In nucleotides, the CDR3 is TGTGCCATCAGTGAGCGAACAGGGGTTAGTGGCTACACCTTC. Translated, it gives CAISERTGVSGYTF.